These 32 T cell receptor beta chains came from one sample sequenced in a study of blood T cell repertoires in COVID-19. Assay: immunoSEQ multiplex PCR; the TCRdb copy retains only in-frame clones and omits some. The sample lists about 76,000 clones; approximately 78% were seen once. What was sequenced was peripheral blood. The receptors here all came from a human donor in a cohort sampled during active COVID-19.

The chain has TRBV9 and TRBJ1-6, with no clear D. Germline CDR1 reads SGDLS; CDR2 reads YYNGEE. V was shortened by 0 bases and J by 9 bases, with 10 bases between the two germline ends. The length of the CDR3 is 14 residues. Here the CDR3 DNA reads TGTGCCAGCAGCGTAGGTGTTTTAATTTCACCCCTCCACTTT. As protein: CASSVGVLISPLHF.

A few counts support this clone. The rearrangement links TRBV19 to TRBJ2-5; a weak D match, TRBD1 (6 bases). This CDR3 spans 14 amino acids. Germline-derived CDR1 and CDR2 are LNHDA and SQIVND (reference sequence). Trimming took off 2 bases at V and 6 bases at J, with 13 bases between the two ends. CDR3 protein: CASSISTGRKTQYF. The CDR3 DNA follows: TGTGCCAGTAGTATATCAACAGGGCGGAAGACCCAGTACTTC.

The rearrangement joins TRBV7-9 to TRBJ2-1, with TRBD2 as a possible D gene (5 bases). The CDR3 runs 16 residues. The germline gives CDR1 SEHNR, CDR2 FQNEAQ (reference sequence). V was pared by 3 bases and J by 1 base, with 13 bases between. This CDR3 is CASSFGLAKSYNEQFF. The CDR3 coding sequence is TGTGCCAGCAGCTTTGGGCTAGCCAAGTCCTACAATGAGCAGTTCTTC.

The chain employs TRBV11-2 and TRBJ1-6; a weak D match, TRBD1 (6 bases). The CDR3 sequence is 13 residues long. Trimming removed 3 bases at V and 10 bases at J, with 10 bases between. In germline, CDR1 is SGHAT, CDR2 FQNNGV. The CDR3 DNA is TGTGCCAGCAGCTTCCCAGGGGACTCACCCCTCCACTTT. As protein: CASSFPGDSPLHF. The whole variable domain, filled in from reference TRBV11-2 and TRBJ1-6, reads EAGVAQSPRYKIIEKRQSVAFWCNPISGHATLYWYQQILGQGPKLLIQFQNNGVVDDSQLPKDRFSAERLKGVDSTLKIQPAKLEDSAVYLCASSFPGDSPLHFGNGTRLTVT.

CDR3 coding DNA: TGTGCCAGCAGCTTAGATCTGAGGGCCCGCTATGGCTACACCTTC. Its protein is CASSLDLRARYGYTF. The rearrangement uses TRBV11-2 and TRBJ1-2; no clear D gene. The CDR3 length is 15 residues. Germline V gene data show CDR1 as SGHAT and CDR2 as FQNNGV. V was shortened by 0 bases and J by 4 bases, with 12 bases between the two germline ends.

V usage is TRBV3-1 (or the pseudogene TRBV3-2) and J usage is TRBJ2-5; 10 nucleotides agree with TRBD1. The CDR3 is 14 residues long. The trim removed 4 bases at V and 5 bases at J, leaving 4 bases unmatched. Germline V CDR1 and CDR2: LGHDT, YNNKEL (reference sequence). CDR3 protein: CASSPGTGVETQYF. In DNA form, the CDR3 reads TGTGCCAGCAGCCCAGGGACAGGGGTGGAGACCCAGTACTTC.

The CDR3 protein is CSVEVRGGQFF. CDR3 in DNA: TGCAGCGTTGAAGTACGGGGTGGGCAGTTCTTC. J is TRBJ2-1 and V is TRBV29-1, with D tentatively TRBD2 (5 bases). Germline V CDR1 and CDR2: SQVTM, ANQGSEA. V lost 1 base and J 12 bases, leaving 10 bases between the germline ends. The CDR3 extends over 11 amino acids.

This clone was counted a single time. The V and J genes are TRBV2 and TRBJ2-7; no firm D call. CDR1 SNHLY and CDR2 FYNNEI come from the germline V gene. This CDR3 region has 12 residues. V was clipped by 6 bases and J by 3 bases, with 9 bases between them. CDR3 sequence: CASRETRYEQYF. Here the CDR3 DNA reads TGTGCCAGCAGGGAGACTCGCTACGAGCAGTACTTC. The whole variable domain, remainder taken from reference TRBV2 and TRBJ2-7, is EPEVTQTPSHQVTQMGQEVILRCVPISNHLYFYWYRQILGQKVEFLVSFYNNEISEKSEIFDDQFSVERPDGSNFTLKIRSTKLEDSAMYFCASRETRYEQYFGPGTRLTVT.

This clone was seen a few times. The V and J genes are TRBV10-1 and TRBJ2-1; TRBD2 matches at 7 bases. Trimming cost V 6 bases and J 9 bases; bases outside gene matches: 8. The V gene's germline CDR1 is WNHNN and CDR2 SYGVQD (reference sequence). This CDR3 has 13 residues. The CDR3 nucleotides read TGCGCCAGCAGCCCCCTAGCGGCGGGTGAGCAGTTCTTC. It encodes CASSPLAAGEQFF.

The chain joins TRBV18 to TRBJ2-5; the D gene is possibly TRBD1 (7 bases). The CDR3 is 14 amino acids. V was clipped by 5 bases and J by 2 bases, with 12 bases between them. Looked up from germline, CDR1 is KGHSH and CDR2 is LQKENI. Written as DNA, the CDR3 is TGTGCCAGCTCATTACAGGGGAGGCAAGAGACCCAGTACTTC. Translating it yields CASSLQGRQETQYF.

V usage is TRBV2 and J usage is TRBJ1-5, with D unresolved. The CDR3 extends over 13 amino acids. V lost 2 bases to trimming and J lost 7 bases, with 9 bases between them. Germline CDR1 is SNHLY and CDR2 is FYNNEI. CDR3 sequence: CASSESTDQPQHF. In DNA form, the CDR3 reads TGTGCCAGCAGTGAATCTACAGACCAGCCCCAGCATTTT.

This chain joins TRBV18 and TRBJ1-1, with D tentatively TRBD1 (5 bases). The CDR3 loop spans 14 amino acids. CDR1 and CDR2 from the germline V gene are KGHSH and LQKENI. V dropped 2 bases and J dropped 0 bases, with 7 bases sitting between them. The CDR3: CASSPETVNTEAFF. The CDR3 region has the DNA TGTGCCAGCTCACCAGAGACAGTGAACACTGAAGCTTTCTTT. The whole variable domain, remainder taken from reference TRBV18 and TRBJ1-1, is NAGVMQNPRHLVRRRGQEARLRCSPMKGHSHVYWYRQLPEEGLKFMVYLQKENIIDESGMPKERFSAEFPKEGPSILRIQQVVRGDSAAYFCASSPETVNTEAFFGQGTRLTVV.

The chain carries TRBV6-1 and TRBJ1-1, with 7 bases identical to TRBD1. Germline values: CDR1 MNHNS, CDR2 SASEGT. Unmatched junction bases numbered 2, after V lost 0 bases and J lost 4 bases. This CDR3 is built from 14 residues. CDR3: CASSEATGTTEAFF. CDR3 DNA: TGTGCCAGCAGTGAAGCGACAGGGACCACTGAAGCTTTCTTT.

This clone showed up just once. This chain connects TRBV7-9 to TRBJ2-1, with D tentatively TRBD2 (6 bases). CDR3 length: 15 amino acids. CDR1 is SEHNR and CDR2 is FQNEAQ in the germline V gene (reference sequence). Trimming removed 6 bases from V and 7 bases from J, with 19 bases in between. CDR3 DNA: TGTGCCAGCAGTCCTCGACTAGACAGTACAAATGAGCAGTTCTTC. Amino acid sequence: CASSPRLDSTNEQFF.

This clone was seen only a few times. The CDR3 DNA sequence: TGCGCCAGCAGCTTGGCCGAGGCAGGGTTTGAGCAGTACTTC. This gives the protein CASSLAEAGFEQYF. This sequence joins TRBV5-1 and TRBJ2-7, with TRBD1 as a possible D gene (5 bases). The CDR3 covers 14 residues. Trimming pared 0 bases from V and 7 bases from J, leaving 14 bases between. Germline CDR1 SGHRS, CDR2 YFSETQ.

This chain uses TRBV5-1 with TRBJ1-2; 8 bases are a match to TRBD1. Trimming at V came to 3 bases and at J to 4 bases, leaving 5 bases not matched to a gene. Germline V gene sequence: CDR1 SGHRS, CDR2 YFSETQ. There are 14 residues in the CDR3. The CDR3 nucleotides read TGCGCCAGCAGCTCGGTCGGACAGGGCTATGGCTACACCTTC. Its protein product is CASSSVGQGYGYTF.

The chain is built from TRBV4-2 and TRBJ1-2; 7 bases align to TRBD1. Germline CDR1 LGHNA, CDR2 YNFKEQ. There are 16 residues in the CDR3. Losses at the gene ends were 4 bases for V and 3 bases for J; bases not matched to a gene: 11. In nucleotides, the CDR3 is TGTGCCAGCAGCCCTACTTCGACAGGGTCGGACTATGGCTACACCTTC. Amino acids: CASSPTSTGSDYGYTF.

The gene calls are TRBV9 and TRBJ2-7; TRBD1 matches at 11 bases. Germline V gene sequence: CDR1 SGDLS, CDR2 YYNGEE. The junction had 9 bases not matched to a gene; V was cut back by 4 bases and J by 6 bases. CDR3 length: 15 amino acids. The CDR3 loop is CASSSRGDRGSEQYF. In nucleotides, the CDR3 is TGTGCCAGCAGCTCAAGAGGGGACAGGGGGAGCGAGCAGTACTTC.

This clone was detected only once. The chain recombines TRBV2 with TRBJ1-2; 8 nucleotides match TRBD1. V lost 3 bases and J lost 7; bases outside the gene matches: 7. The CDR3 is 14 residues long. Germline assignment: CDR1 SNHLY and CDR2 FYNNEI. For the CDR3, the DNA is TGTGCCAGCAGTGAGGTCGCAGGGGGCCTTGGCTACACCTTC. Translating gives CASSEVAGGLGYTF.

This sequence joins TRBV6-6 and TRBJ1-1; 7 positions match TRBD1. V gave up 2 bases and J gave up 8 bases; unmatched junction bases: 8. CDR3 length: 14 amino acids. CDR1 is MNHNY, CDR2 SVGAGI, per germline (reference sequence). CDR3 loop: CASSYRRQGGEAFF. The CDR3 nucleotides are TGTGCCAGCAGTTACCGGCGACAGGGTGGCGAAGCTTTCTTT.

This chain uses TRBV6-1 with TRBJ2-3; D perhaps matches TRBD1 (5 bases). V gave up 3 bases and J gave up 0 bases, with 13 bases separating them. Per germline, CDR1 MNHNS and CDR2 SASEGT. The CDR3 sequence is 16 residues long. The CDR3, as DNA: TGTGCCAGCAGTGAGAATACAGGCCTAAGCACAGATACGCAGTATTTT. This encodes CASSENTGLSTDTQYF.

The gene calls are TRBV19 and TRBJ2-3, with 9 positions matching TRBD2. Trimming cost V 4 bases and J 1 base; bases outside gene matches: 9. CDR1 LNHDA and CDR2 SQIVND come from the germline V gene (reference sequence). The CDR3 covers 17 residues. CDR3 region: CASSTPWGGGGTDTQYF. The CDR3 DNA reads TGTGCCAGTAGTACCCCTTGGGGCGGGGGGGGCACAGATACGCAGTATTTT.

CDR3 region: CASSVGGGLNTQYF. CDR3 nucleotide sequence: TGTGCCAGCAGCGTAGGAGGAGGGTTAAATACGCAGTATTTT. The chain uses TRBV9 and TRBJ2-3, with D tentatively TRBD2 (6 bases). Germline assignment: CDR1 SGDLS and CDR2 YYNGEE. Trimming cost V 0 bases and J 7 bases, with 12 bases left between them. This CDR3 has 14 residues.

The CDR3: CASSPQGGWANVLTF. CDR3 DNA: TGTGCCAGCTCACCACAGGGAGGATGGGCCAACGTCCTGACTTTC. The rearrangement joins TRBV18 to TRBJ2-6; D possibly corresponds to TRBD2 (6 bases). V was shortened by 1 base and J by 5 bases, with 9 bases between the two germline ends. The CDR3 covers 15 residues. Germline V gives CDR1 KGHSH, CDR2 LQKENI.

This rearrangement joins TRBV11-2 to TRBJ2-2, with a weak D call TRBD1 (5 bases). The ends were cut back, 4 bases at V and 5 bases at J, with 8 bases in the middle. The CDR3 loop spans 13 amino acids. Per the germline V gene, CDR1 is SGHAT and CDR2 is FQNNGV. CDR3: CASSSQGTGELFF. The CDR3 DNA follows: TGTGCCAGCAGCTCTCAGGGTACCGGGGAGCTGTTTTTT.

The V and J genes are TRBV12-5 and TRBJ1-4, with 7 nucleotides matching TRBD1. Germline CDR1 reads LGHNT; CDR2 reads FRNRAP. The CDR3 runs 12 residues. V shed 4 bases and J 7 bases; nucleotides not matched to a gene: 0. DNA of the CDR3: TGTGCTAGTGGTTGGGACAGTGAAAAACTGTTTTTT. It encodes CASGWDSEKLFF.

This clone showed up just once. The V call is TRBV14, the J call TRBJ1-2, with D perhaps TRBD1 (5 bases). V was cut by 4 bases and J by 4 bases, with 10 bases left in between. Looked up from germline, CDR1 is SGHDN and CDR2 is FVKESK. This CDR3 spans 13 amino acids. The CDR3 DNA follows: TGTGCCAGCAGCCTAGACAGTCTCTATGGCTACACCTTC. Protein product: CASSLDSLYGYTF.

The chain joins TRBV3-1 (or the pseudogene TRBV3-2) to TRBJ1-6; D gene uncertain. From germline, CDR1 is LGHDT and CDR2 YNNKEL (reference sequence). The V gene lost 0 bases and the J gene lost 10 bases, with 7 bases spanning the gap. CDR3 length: 13 residues. The CDR3 protein is CASSQDRVSPLHF. Written as DNA, the CDR3 is TGTGCCAGCAGCCAAGATCGGGTGTCACCCCTCCACTTT.

The table lists this clone with a count of one. The chain couples TRBV2 to TRBJ1-5; TRBD1 is a possible D gene (6 bases). The CDR3 is made up of 16 amino acids. Trimming cost V 6 bases and J 6 bases, with 21 bases left between them. Per the germline V gene, CDR1 is SNHLY and CDR2 is FYNNEI. The DNA of the CDR3 is TGTGCCAGCAGACCGGCTCCGGGGGGGCGCGGTCAGCCCCAGCATTTT. Its protein product is CASRPAPGGRGQPQHF.

The J gene is TRBJ2-3, the V gene TRBV9, with a possible D match to TRBD2 (7 bases). The V and J ends lost 3 bases and 1 base respectively, with 12 bases between them. CDR3 length: 15 amino acids. Germline lookup yields CDR1 SGDLS and CDR2 YYNGEE. The CDR3 spells CASSARGRGTDTQYF. For the CDR3, the DNA is TGTGCCAGCAGCGCGCGGGGGCGCGGCACAGATACGCAGTATTTT.

The chain combines TRBV30 with TRBJ1-5; no clear D. This CDR3 is 15 amino acids long. Looked up from germline, CDR1 is GTSNPN and CDR2 is SVGIG (reference sequence). The V gene lost 0 bases and the J gene lost 0 bases, with 9 bases spanning the gap. CDR3: CAWSVARNSNQPQHF. CDR3 DNA: TGTGCCTGGAGTGTAGCCAGGAATAGCAATCAGCCCCAGCATTTT.

This clone was seen once. The rearrangement joins TRBV7-9 to TRBJ2-5; no definite D call. V was trimmed by 5 bases and J by 7 bases, leaving 11 bases between them. Per the germline V gene, CDR1 is SEHNR and CDR2 is FQNEAQ (reference sequence). The CDR3 length is 12 residues. CDR3 loop: CASSLFLGTQYF. CDR3 nucleotide sequence: TGTGCCAGCAGCCTATTCCTCGGGACCCAGTACTTC.